This record covers a single T cell receptor (beta chain). Its antigen is currently unknown. This sample is part of a study of graft-versus-host responses after intestinal transplantation. Overall study: Multivisceral, liver-intestinal, or isolated intestinal transplants were given to recipients. Every recipient had anti-thymocyte globulin induction and two to three years of tacrolimus plus steroids.

Repertoires were generated with immunoSEQ multiplex PCR, while TCRdb's copy carries only in-frame clones and drops some. Found here are 65,000 to 90,000 clones, less than 95% of them singletons; the top ten hold 7.6%. The CDR3 is made up of 11 amino acids. Per germline, CDR1 SGHAT and CDR2 FQNNGV. Trimming removed 6 bases at V and 3 bases at J, with 5 bases between. Regarding the study as a whole: Detected in recipient marrow were GvH clones, some of which were first observed in ileum or blood. Levels of circulating GvH clones at their peak were associated with early post-transplant HvG declines.

The rearrangement links TRBV11-2 to TRBJ2-5; D unclear. The sequences come from unstimulated CD8+ T cells sorted from spleen or lymph node cells, collected before transplant. This sequence was found in a human donor who was the organ donor for an intestinal transplant. The DNA of the CDR3 is TGTGCCAGCAGGTCTAAAGAGACCCAGTACTTC. The encoded protein is CASRSKETQYF.